This T cell receptor beta chain was obtained from a study of shared T cell receptors in the human thymus (dated by TCRdb to the early 2020s). Background for the entire study: The study examined how the human thymus generates shared, self-reactive T-cell receptor alpha chains.

To prepare the library, the immunoSEQ multiplex PCR assay was applied. As stored in TCRdb, this immuneACCESS dataset retains in-frame rearrangements with V and J assigned. A fraction of the clones does not appear; measured against another copy, unresolved V genes explain less than half of the discrepancy, and the remainder lacks a known reason. In this sample the table shows roughly 710,000 clones, 70% to 90% of which occur a single time. More than 0.008% of the sample comes from the top ten. Trimming leaves V shorter by 5 bases and J shorter by 6 bases, with the junction holding 3 bases beyond the gene matches. Taken from the germline V gene (reference sequence), the CDR1 and CDR2 loops are MNHEY and SMNVEV. The cysteine opens and the phenylalanine closes a CDR3 of 13 amino acids. Of the read, only the CDR3 DNA is kept; its 39 bases are in frame from base 1. As regards this clone: Its antigen remains unidentified. It has no much larger one-base neighbor in the sample; base qualities were not kept.

These same records also appear under a second study, on human thymus T cells. As described in the second report: The donors were immunologically healthy infants in Finland who had open corrective cardiac surgery for congenital heart defects. Thymus tissue was collected as surgical resects that were removed during corrective cardiac surgery. V and J gene segment usage appeared biased in both thymic and peripheral blood repertoires. The related research found that thymic TCR repertoires overlapped highly between unrelated individuals. The study used 7 or 8 infant thymus samples plus four related peripheral blood samples to characterize TCR alpha and beta repertoires. Donor ages ranged from about 6 to 250 days, and the cohort comprised about six male and two female infants. Thymocytes were released mechanically from tissue and stored at -70 °C as pellets of about 9-32 million cells. Genomic DNA was extracted from frozen cell pellets with a QIAsymphony instrument. The immunoSEQ multiplex PCR assay was used to amplify the TCRB and TCRAD loci from a standardized amount of quality-controlled genomic DNA. Amplicons spanned the V(D)J region at a length sufficient to cover the CDR3 and identify V and J genes. The commercial immunoSEQ service was used to sequence amplicons on an Illumina platform. Corrections for primer bias and sequencing errors followed previously described methods, while TCRAD and TCRB definitions were based on the IMGT database. The repertoires were analysed using immunoSEQ Analyzer 3.0 and VDJTools for basic statistics, V/J segment usage, diversity estimates, rarefaction and pairwise overlap. Diversity was estimated with Chao1, ChaoE, Efron-Thisted, Shannon and inverse Simpson indices, and also on datasets down-sampled to the smallest sample. Repertoire overlap was determined by strict matching of CDR3 nucleotide sequence, V gene and J gene, and Jaccard-based multidimensional scaling clustering was applied. On average, about 800,000 unique TCRB clonotypes were obtained from thymus samples, compared with roughly 89,000 from blood samples.

Here the chain combines TRBV27 and TRBJ2-3, with TRBD2 identical over 9 junction bases. The clonotype comes from a girl younger than two with a congenital heart defect. Donor details come from another sample of the same person, matched by shared clones. The sequenced sample consisted of thymocytes. CDR3 reads: CASSHSGGDTQYF. At the DNA level, the sequence is TGTGCCAGCAGTCACAGCGGGGGGGATACGCAGTATTTT.